One and the same sample provided the 23 T cell receptor beta chains below, sequenced in a study of control samples from healthy donors and cancer patients. Assay: immunoSEQ multiplex PCR; the TCRdb copy retains only in-frame clones and omits some. The sample shows about 140,000 clones, over 85% of them seen only once. Material for sequencing was blood. All receptors come from a man younger than 45 in good health.

The gene calls are TRBV28 and TRBJ2-2; D is uncertain. This CDR3 contains 12 residues. The V and J ends lost 1 base and 3 bases respectively, with 0 bases between them. Germline V gene lookup returns CDR1 MDHEN and CDR2 SYDVKM. Here the CDR3 reads CASSLYTGELFF. The DNA for the CDR3 is TGTGCCAGCAGTTTATACACCGGGGAGCTGTTTTTT.

J is TRBJ2-3 and V is TRBV19; D unresolved. CDR1 and CDR2 (germline): LNHDA, SQIVND (reference sequence). Trimming shortened V by 4 bases and J by 2 bases, and 7 bases separated the two germline ends. The CDR3 has 13 residues. CDR3 in DNA: TGTGCCAGTAGTAGTCACTCCACAGATACGCAGTATTTT. As protein: CASSSHSTDTQYF.

The chain has TRBV19 and TRBJ2-4; 8 nucleotides agree with TRBD1. Germline lookup yields CDR1 LNHDA and CDR2 SQIVND (reference sequence). V trimming: 10 bases; J trimming: 2 bases; junction bases outside the gene matches: 10. The CDR3 spans 15 residues. The CDR3 DNA is TGTGCCACCTCCCAGGGGGCAGGTCCCAAAAACATTCAGTACTTC. As protein: CATSQGAGPKNIQYF.

The CDR3 here is CASSSPGQGKDTQYF. DNA for the CDR3: TGTGCCAGCAGCTCACCGGGACAGGGGAAAGATACGCAGTATTTT. The gene calls are TRBV5-6 and TRBJ2-3, with 10 bases matching TRBD1. J was trimmed by 5 bases and V by 3 bases; bases with no gene match: 6. The germline V gene encodes CDR1 SGHDT and CDR2 YYEEEE. The length of the CDR3 is 15 residues.

V is TRBV2 and J is TRBJ2-7, with 7 bases fitting TRBD2. The V segment lost 6 bases and the J segment 6 bases; nucleotides outside the gene matches: 11. The CDR3 extends over 14 amino acids. CDR1 is SNHLY and CDR2 is FYNNEI in the germline V gene. Here the CDR3 DNA reads TGTGCCAGCAGGTCCGGGGGACTACTACTCGAGCAGTACTTC. Translating it yields CASRSGGLLLEQYF.

The J gene is TRBJ1-6, the V gene TRBV5-4, with unresolved D. CDR1 and CDR2 from the germline V gene are SGHNT and YYREEE (reference sequence). V gave up 4 bases and J gave up 10 bases, with 15 bases separating them. The CDR3 is made up of 14 amino acids. The CDR3 here is CASSPGRVQSPLHF. CDR3 coding DNA: TGTGCCAGCAGCCCTGGGAGGGTGCAATCACCCCTCCACTTT. Looking up the rest from reference TRBV5-4 and TRBJ1-6 gives the full variable domain: ETGVTQSPTHLIKTRGQQVTLRCSSQSGHNTVSWYQQALGQGPQFIFQYYREEENGRGNFPPRFSGLQFPNYSSELNVNALELDDSALYLCASSPGRVQSPLHFGNGTRLTVT.

V is TRBV6-5 and J is TRBJ1-6; 8 bases map to TRBD1. The V gene end was trimmed by 6 bases and the J gene end by 6 bases; junction bases not matched to a gene: 4. CDR3 length equals 14 residues. CDR1 MNHEY and CDR2 SVGAGI come from the germline V gene. CDR3 loop: CASRGQGFNSPLHF. The CDR3 DNA follows: TGTGCCAGCAGAGGACAGGGATTTAATTCACCCCTCCACTTT.

The rearrangement joins TRBV19 to TRBJ1-5; 12 bases agree with TRBD1. The CDR3 runs to 18 residues. V shed 5 bases, J shed 1 base, and the junction held 9 bases outside the gene matches. Germline assignment: CDR1 LNHDA and CDR2 SQIVND (reference sequence). CDR3 region: CASSGGTGGRLSNQPQHF. Written as DNA, the CDR3 is TGTGCCAGTAGTGGTGGGACAGGGGGCCGGCTGAGCAATCAGCCCCAGCATTTT.

The chain carries TRBV28 and TRBJ2-1; TRBD2 is a possible D gene (7 bases). V lost 3 bases and J lost 9, with 15 bases in between. The CDR3 has 14 residues. Germline loops: CDR1 MDHEN, CDR2 SYDVKM. The CDR3 sequence: CASSLGGARGEQFF. DNA of the CDR3: TGTGCCAGCAGTTTGGGGGGGGCAAGGGGTGAGCAGTTCTTC.

This chain joins TRBV6-2 or TRBV6-3 and TRBJ2-3; the D gene is possibly TRBD2 (6 bases). CDR1 MNHEY and CDR2 SVGEGT come from the germline V gene. Deletions cut 8 bases from V and 0 bases from J, with 12 bases between. The CDR3 spans 14 residues. The CDR3 sequence is CASGRRESTDTQYF. CDR3 in DNA: TGTGCCAGCGGCCGACGGGAGAGCACAGATACGCAGTATTTT.

The CDR3 loop is CASSPGQGNEQYF. DNA of the CDR3: TGTGCCAGCTCACCGGGACAGGGGAACGAGCAGTACTTC. The V and J genes are TRBV18 and TRBJ2-7; 10 nucleotides agree with TRBD1. CDR3 length: 13 amino acids. Looked up from germline, CDR1 is KGHSH and CDR2 is LQKENI. V was pared by 3 bases and J by 5 bases, with 1 base of the junction left unmatched.

The chain uses TRBV28 and TRBJ1-2; possible D gene TRBD1, 5 bases. Germline assignment: CDR1 MDHEN and CDR2 SYDVKM. This CDR3 region has 12 residues. V was clipped by 6 bases and J by 8 bases, with 13 bases between them. This CDR3 is CASRKGLYGYTF. The CDR3 coding sequence is TGTGCCAGCAGGAAGGGGTTGTACGGCTACACCTTC.

The chain has TRBV30 and TRBJ1-5; the match to TRBD1 covers 10 bases. CDR1 GTSNPN and CDR2 SVGIG come from the germline V gene (reference sequence). V lost 2 bases and J lost 7; bases outside the gene matches: 11. This CDR3 contains 16 residues. The CDR3 DNA is TGTGCCTGGAGTCCCCGGGACAGGGGTGGGAAACAGCCCCAGCATTTT. Protein sequence: CAWSPRDRGGKQPQHF.

In its sample, this clone was seen once. The rearrangement joins TRBV20-1 to TRBJ2-1, with D tentatively TRBD2 (5 bases). The V gene lost 4 bases and the J gene lost 4 bases, with 5 bases spanning the gap. The germline gives CDR1 DFQATT, CDR2 SNEGSKA (reference sequence). This CDR3 comprises 11 residues. The CDR3 sequence: CSAIAYNEQFF. The CDR3 DNA follows: TGCAGTGCTATAGCGTACAATGAGCAGTTCTTC.

V gene TRBV7-9 combines with J gene TRBJ2-5, with 9 positions matching TRBD2. The CDR3 contains 16 residues. The J segment lost 3 bases and the V segment lost 1 base, leaving 6 bases of the junction unmatched. Germline V gene lookup returns CDR1 SEHNR and CDR2 FQNEAQ (reference sequence). CDR3 DNA: TGTGCCAGCAGCTTAGGTTTGGTAGCGGGAGAAGAGACCCAGTACTTC. Its translation: CASSLGLVAGEETQYF.

The chain carries TRBV13 and TRBJ2-7, with D maybe TRBD1 (6 bases). V lost 2 bases and J lost 2, with 7 bases in between. The CDR3 spans 13 residues. The germline gives CDR1 PRHDT, CDR2 FYEKMQ (reference sequence). CDR3 DNA: TGTGCCAGCAGCTTACAGGGGCCCTACGAGCAGTACTTC. It translates to CASSLQGPYEQYF.

The chain has TRBV12-3 or TRBV12-4 and TRBJ2-1; D may be TRBD1 (6 bases). The CDR3 contains 12 residues. V gave up 3 bases and J gave up 8 bases, with 8 bases separating them. CDR3 bases: TGTGCCAGCAGTTTTGGGGGCGATGAGCAGTTCTTC. As protein: CASSFGGDEQFF.

The rearrangement joins TRBV7-8 to TRBJ1-2; D perhaps matches TRBD1 (6 bases). The V end was cut by 5 bases, the J end by 3 bases, with 19 bases between. The germline V gene has CDR1 SGHVS and CDR2 FQNEAQ. The CDR3 consists of 16 residues. The CDR3 nucleotides are TGTGCCAGCAGCCCACCCGGACAGAGAGTGGACTATGGCTACACCTTC. Protein: CASSPPGQRVDYGYTF.

Only one count was recorded for this clone. The chain couples TRBV6-2 or TRBV6-3 to TRBJ2-1; no clear D gene. The CDR3 is 15 amino acids. Looked up from germline, CDR1 is MNHEY and CDR2 is SVGEGT. Trimming pared 3 bases from V and 5 bases from J, leaving 14 bases between. The CDR3 is CASSYNPNPNNEQFF. The CDR3 DNA follows: TGTGCCAGCAGTTATAACCCAAACCCAAACAATGAGCAGTTCTTC.

J is TRBJ2-1 and V is TRBV29-1, with D possibly matching TRBD1 (5 bases). CDR3 length: 14 residues. The germline CDR1 and CDR2 sequences are SQVTM and ANQGSEA. Trimming pared 4 bases from V and 0 bases from J, leaving 10 bases between. This chain's CDR3 is CSVGGRDSYNEQFF. CDR3 bases: TGCAGCGTTGGGGGCAGGGACTCCTACAATGAGCAGTTCTTC.

This chain uses TRBV12-3 or TRBV12-4 with TRBJ2-4; a possible D gene is TRBD2 (5 bases). The CDR3 has 13 amino acids. Trimming removed 5 bases from V and 9 bases from J, with 14 bases in between. The chain's CDR3 is CASSRPPGSIQYF. The DNA of the CDR3 is TGTGCCAGCAGTAGACCCCCGGGAAGCATTCAGTACTTC.

This chain uses TRBV1 with TRBJ1-2; the D segment call TRBD1 is taken from the table without a DNA check. TRBV1 is shown as a pseudogene. This CDR3 has 12 amino acids. The CDR3 is CTSTGKVGGYTF. CDR3 sequence (DNA): TGCACCAGCACAGGGAAGGTTGGGGGCTACACCTTC.

The CDR3 nucleotides are TGCAGCGTTCGTGACGGCAGAGAGGGCAATAATTCACCCCTCCACTTT. Residues: CSVRDGREGNNSPLHF. V gene TRBV29-1 combines with J gene TRBJ1-6; D ambiguous. This CDR3 is 16 amino acids long. The germline CDR1 and CDR2 sequences are SQVTM and ANQGSEA. Trimming shortened V by 5 bases and J by 5 bases, and 19 bases separated the two germline ends. The whole variable domain, remainder taken from reference TRBV29-1 and TRBJ1-6, is SAVISQKPSRDICQRGTSLTIQCQVDSQVTMMFWYRQQPGQSLTLIATANQGSEATYESGFVIDKFPISRPNLTFSTLTVSNMSPEDSSIYLCSVRDGREGNNSPLHFGNGTRLTVT.